This is a list of T cell receptor beta chains from one sample in a study of T cells in Graves' hyperthyroidism and ophthalmopathy. TCRdb re-called the multiplex PCR reads through MiXCR, storing one row per CDR3 protein. The profile shows about 380,000 distinct CDR3 sequences, under 20% of them singletons. The specimen was blood. Receptor source: a man in his late teens or twenties with Graves' ophthalmopathy. CDR3s include the opening cysteine and the closing phenylalanine or tryptophan. The order of the fields is V gene, D gene, J gene, clone size, CDR3 DNA, CDR3 protein. The D gene is left open where the match is weak. Some rows have no size entry. The others give once, few or many, or a class for an expanded clone.

TRBV27	.	TRBJ2-1	.	TGTGCCAGCAGTGCTAGCGAACTTAGGTACAATGAGCAGTTCTTC	CASSASELRYNEQFF
TRBV14	.	TRBJ1-1	.	TGTGCCCCCCCAGCCGGGGTAGCTGAAGCTTTCTTT	CAPPAGVAEAFF
TRBV10-3	.	TRBJ2-7	many	TGTGCCATCAGTGAGAGTTCGAGCCCCGAGCAGTACTTC	CAISESSSPEQYF
TRBV25-1	TRBD1	TRBJ1-6	.	TGTGCCAGCAGTGGGGGGGGACCCCGACAGGGCATTAATTCACCCCTCCACTTT	CASSGGGPRQGINSPLHF
TRBV7-9	.	TRBJ1-1	many	TGTGCCAGCAGCATTACGGACAGCCATGAAGCTTTCTTT	CASSITDSHEAFF
TRBV7-8	TRBD1	TRBJ1-2	few	TGTGCCAGCAGCTTAGATCCGCTAGGGACAGCCTTTGGGGACTATGGCTACACCTTC	CASSLDPLGTAFGDYGYTF
TRBV5-1	TRBD1	TRBJ2-7	many	TGCGCCAGCAGCTGGGGTGTGGGACAGGGCCTCTACGAGCAGTACTTC	CASSWGVGQGLYEQYF
TRBV28	TRBD1	TRBJ2-7	many	TGTGCCAGCAGTTTATTGGGACAGGCCTACGAGCAGTACTTC	CASSLLGQAYEQYF
TRBV10-2	TRBD1	TRBJ1-2	few	TGCGCCAGCAGAACAGGGGAGATGGGTTATGGCTACACCTTC	CASRTGEMGYGYTF
TRBV6-2/TRBV6-3	TRBD2	TRBJ2-3	.	TGTGCCAGCAGTTACTCGATGATCCTAGCGGGGGGTAAGACAGATACGCAGTATTTT	CASSYSMILAGGKTDTQYF
TRBV27	TRBD1	TRBJ2-1	many	TGTGCCAGCAGTTTATCCCCGACAGGGTTCCACAATGAGCAGTTCTTC	CASSLSPTGFHNEQFF
TRBV2	TRBD1	TRBJ1-1	.	TGTGCCAGCAGCGCCCACCGGGACAGGGGGCGTAAAGAAGCTTTCTTT	CASSAHRDRGRKEAFF
TRBV5-1	TRBD1	TRBJ2-5	.	TGCGCCAGCAGCACCTACTCCGGGACAGGGACAGAGACCCAGTACTTC	CASSTYSGTGTETQYF
TRBV10-3	TRBD1	TRBJ2-7	many	TGTGCCGCTCACCGGGACAGGGACTACGAGCAGTACTTC	CAAHRDRDYEQYF
TRBV5-1	.	TRBJ1-6	few	TGCGCCAGCAGCTTCTCGGGGGGAGGGAATTCACCCCTCCACTTT	CASSFSGGGNSPLHF
TRBV18	.	TRBJ2-3	many	TGTGCCAGCTCACCAAGGGGCCAATCCACAGATACGCAGTATTTT	CASSPRGQSTDTQYF
TRBV20-1	.	TRBJ1-5	many	TGCAGTGCTAGTTCTAGGGCGGCAGGGCAGCCCCAGCATTTT	CSASSRAAGQPQHF
TRBV7-3	.	TRBJ1-5	.	TGTGCCAGCAGCTACAGGGACACCGATAGCAATCAGCCCCAGCATTTT	CASSYRDTDSNQPQHF
TRBV6-1	TRBD2	TRBJ2-3	many	TGTGCCAGCAGCGAACCTAGCGGGGGCACAGATACGCAGTATTTT	CASSEPSGGTDTQYF
TRBV2	TRBD2	TRBJ2-1	few	TGTGCCAGCAGTGGGGCGGCTAGCGGGGGGGCCTCCTACAATGAGCAGTTCTTC	CASSGAASGGASYNEQFF
TRBV7-2	TRBD2	TRBJ2-7	.	TGCGCCAGCAGCCAAGTGGTGGGCCGGGGGGACGAGCAGTACTTC	CASSQVVGRGDEQYF
TRBV19	.	TRBJ2-2	few	TGTGCCAGTCGGGACTGGGCGGCAGGGTACACCGGGGAGCTGTTTTTT	CASRDWAAGYTGELFF
TRBV11-2	TRBD1	TRBJ2-4	.	TGTGCCAGCAGCCCAAGGACAGGCCCCGCCATTCAGTACTTC	CASSPRTGPAIQYF
TRBV28	.	TRBJ1-6	many	TGTGCCAGCAGTTTCTCACCGGGGCTCGATTCACCCCTCCACTTT	CASSFSPGLDSPLHF
TRBV6-4	TRBD2	TRBJ2-1	.	TGTGCCAGCAGTATGACTAGCGGGGACTACAATGAGCAGTTCTTC	CASSMTSGDYNEQFF
TRBV20-1	TRBD1	TRBJ2-5	many	TGCAGTGCTAGAGTAAACAGGGGGCGATGGGAGACCCAGTACTTC	CSARVNRGRWETQYF
TRBV29-1	.	TRBJ2-3	once	TGCAGCGTTGTAGGGGACGGGGTCGATAGCACAGATACGCAGTATTTT	CSVVGDGVDSTDTQYF
TRBV3-1	TRBD1	TRBJ1-3	many	TGTGCCAGCAGCCAAGGGGACAGGGACAGAAACACCATATATTTT	CASSQGDRDRNTIYF
TRBV7-3	TRBD1	TRBJ2-2	few	TGTGCCAGCAGCTCCCCCGGGACAGGCACCGGGGAGCTGTTTTTT	CASSSPGTGTGELFF
TRBV5-1	TRBD1	TRBJ2-5	few	TGCGCCAGCAGCTCCGAGGACAGGGGGCTAAGAGAGACCCAGTACTTC	CASSSEDRGLRETQYF
TRBV6-1	TRBD1	TRBJ1-6	.	TGTGCCAGCTACGACTCAGGGGGCGACTATAATTCACCCCTCCACTTT	CASYDSGGDYNSPLHF
TRBV2	.	TRBJ1-5	.	TGTGCCAGCAGTGAAACCCCTTATAGCAATCAGCCCCAGCATTTT	CASSETPYSNQPQHF
TRBV9	.	TRBJ1-5	many	TGTGCCAGCAGCGTAGGGACCATAAATCAGCCCCAGCATTTT	CASSVGTINQPQHF
TRBV19	TRBD1	TRBJ1-2	.	TGTGCCATCGCCGACAGGGCTCTGGGCTACACCTTC	CAIADRALGYTF
TRBV20-1	.	TRBJ1-5	many	TGCAGTGCTCATGGACAGAGCAATCAGCCCCAGCATTTT	CSAHGQSNQPQHF
TRBV7-9	TRBD2	TRBJ2-5	.	TGTGCCAGCAGTCGGGACTCTAGCGGGGGGCCTGGGGAGACCCAGTACTTC	CASSRDSSGGPGETQYF
TRBV5-1	.	TRBJ2-5	.	TGCGCCAGCAGCCAGCTCGACAGGTTGTATCAGACCCAGTACTTC	CASSQLDRLYQTQYF
TRBV9	TRBD2	TRBJ2-3	few	TGTGCCAGCAGCGTAGTGGGGACTAGAGAAGATACGCAGTATTTT	CASSVVGTREDTQYF
TRBV9	TRBD2	TRBJ2-3	few	TGTGCCAGCAGCGTAGGTAGCGGGGGCCCTACAGATACGCAGTATTTT	CASSVGSGGPTDTQYF
TRBV10-1	.	TRBJ2-1	many	TGCGCCAGCAGTGAGTCGTCCTTCAATGAGCAGTTCTTC	CASSESSFNEQFF
TRBV4-1	TRBD2	TRBJ2-1	.	TGCGCCAGCAGCCAAGTCGGGCTAGCGGGGGATAATGAGCAGTTCTTC	CASSQVGLAGDNEQFF
TRBV20-1	TRBD2	TRBJ2-2	few	TGCAGTGCTAGAGATTTTAGCGGGGGGAACACCGGGGAGCTGTTTTTT	CSARDFSGGNTGELFF
TRBV6-4	TRBD2	TRBJ2-1	.	TGTGCCAGCAGTGAGGACGGGACTAGCGGGTACAATGAGCAGTTCTTC	CASSEDGTSGYNEQFF
TRBV9	TRBD1	TRBJ1-5	few	TGTGCCAGCAGCGCCGGATCCGGCGAGGGGGCGAATCAGCCCCAGCATTTT	CASSAGSGEGANQPQHF
TRBV2	.	TRBJ2-7	many	TGTGCCAGCAACAAAGGGGGGGGCTACGAGCAGTACTTC	CASNKGGGYEQYF